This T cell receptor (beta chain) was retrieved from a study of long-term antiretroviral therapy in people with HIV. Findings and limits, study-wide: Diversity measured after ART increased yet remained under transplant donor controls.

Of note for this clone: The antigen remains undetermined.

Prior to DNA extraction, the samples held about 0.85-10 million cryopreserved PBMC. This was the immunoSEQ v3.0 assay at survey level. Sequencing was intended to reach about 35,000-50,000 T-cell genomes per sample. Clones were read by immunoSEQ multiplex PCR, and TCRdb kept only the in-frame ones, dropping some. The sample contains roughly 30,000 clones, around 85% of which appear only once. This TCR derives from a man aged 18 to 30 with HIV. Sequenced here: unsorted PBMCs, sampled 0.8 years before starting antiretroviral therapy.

CDR3 loop: CASSLDHRDYEQYF. The CDR3 DNA reads TGTGCCAGCAGCTTGGATCACAGGGACTACGAGCAGTACTTC. V is TRBV5-6 and J is TRBJ2-7; TRBD1 is a possible D gene (6 bases). The CDR3 has 14 amino acids. CDR1 is SGHDT and CDR2 is YYEEEE in the germline V gene. Between the trimmed V and J ends, which lost 0 bases and 3 bases, there was a span of 10 bases.